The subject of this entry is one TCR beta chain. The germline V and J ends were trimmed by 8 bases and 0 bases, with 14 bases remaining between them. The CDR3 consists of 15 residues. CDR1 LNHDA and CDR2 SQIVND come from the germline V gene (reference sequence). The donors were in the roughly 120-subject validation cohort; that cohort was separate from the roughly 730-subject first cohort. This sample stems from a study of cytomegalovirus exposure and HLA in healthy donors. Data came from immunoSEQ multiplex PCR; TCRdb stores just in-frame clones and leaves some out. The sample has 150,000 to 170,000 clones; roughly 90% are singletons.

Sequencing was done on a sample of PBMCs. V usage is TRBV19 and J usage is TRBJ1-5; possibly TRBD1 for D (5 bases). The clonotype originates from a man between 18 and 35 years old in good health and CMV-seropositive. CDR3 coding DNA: TGTGCCAGTGTTAGACAGAGGAATAGCAATCAGCCCCAGCATTTT. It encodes CASVRQRNSNQPQHF.